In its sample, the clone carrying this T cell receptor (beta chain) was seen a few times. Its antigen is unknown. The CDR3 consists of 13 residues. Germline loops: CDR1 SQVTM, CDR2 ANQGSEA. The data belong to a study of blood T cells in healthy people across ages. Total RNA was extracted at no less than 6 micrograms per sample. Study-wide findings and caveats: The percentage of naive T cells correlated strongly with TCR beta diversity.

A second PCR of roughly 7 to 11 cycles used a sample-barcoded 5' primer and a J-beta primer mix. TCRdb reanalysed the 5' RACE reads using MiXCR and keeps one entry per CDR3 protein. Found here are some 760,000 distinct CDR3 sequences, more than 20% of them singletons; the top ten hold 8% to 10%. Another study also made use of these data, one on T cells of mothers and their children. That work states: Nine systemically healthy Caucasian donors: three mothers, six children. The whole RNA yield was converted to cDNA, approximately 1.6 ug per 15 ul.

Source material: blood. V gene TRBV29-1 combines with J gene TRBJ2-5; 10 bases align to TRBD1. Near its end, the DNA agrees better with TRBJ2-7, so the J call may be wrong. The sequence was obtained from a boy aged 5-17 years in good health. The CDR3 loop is CSVTGTGEDEQYF. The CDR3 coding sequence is TGCAGCGTAACCGGGACAGGGGAAGACGAGCAGTACTTC.